A single sample gave rise to the 18 T cell receptor beta chains below, sequenced in a study of T-cell reconstitution after alpha-beta-depleted transplantation in children. For TCRbeta, the library was prepared with unique molecular identifiers. From the PCR reads, TCRdb called clonotypes with MiXCR, one entry per CDR3 protein. Of hundreds of thousands of distinct CDR3 sequences listed, about an eighth are singletons. The source was PBMCs from the stem cell graft donor, collected from the stem cell graft. These receptors originate from a human donor who donated a stem cell graft to a child with combined immunodeficiency.

The chain uses TRBV4-3 and TRBJ2-7, with TRBD2 matching over 10 bases. The CDR3 has 20 amino acids. Trimming at V came to 0 bases and at J to 3 bases, leaving 17 bases not matched to a gene. CDR1 LGHNA and CDR2 YSLEER come from the germline V gene. As DNA, the CDR3 is TGCGCCAGCAGCCAAGACCGAGGGGCTAGCGGGAGTCCCATAGGCTACGAGCAGTACTTC. Encoded protein: CASSQDRGASGSPIGYEQYF.

This clonotype appeared a few times. The genes are TRBV10-3 and TRBJ2-1, with 11 bases that match TRBD2. The CDR3 sequence is 15 residues long. Per the germline V gene, CDR1 is ENHRY and CDR2 is SYGVKD. With V trimmed by 2 bases and J by 3 bases, 0 bases remained unmatched. The CDR3 DNA reads TGTGCCATCAGTGAGACTAGCGGGGGCTACAATGAGCAGTTCTTC. Its protein product is CAISETSGGYNEQFF.

This clonotype was picked up a small number of times. The chain is built from TRBV14 and TRBJ2-3; possible D gene TRBD2, 5 bases. The CDR3 is made up of 13 amino acids. Germline V gene data show CDR1 as SGHDN and CDR2 as FVKESK. V shed 0 bases and J shed 9 bases, with 10 bases lying between them. The DNA of the CDR3 is TGTGCCAGCAGCCAAGATCGGAGAGGGACGCAGTATTTT. Amino acids: CASSQDRRGTQYF.

The rearrangement joins TRBV28 to TRBJ2-7; perhaps TRBD1 as D (6 bases). The CDR3 totals 15 residues. CDR1 is MDHEN and CDR2 is SYDVKM in the germline V gene. Trimming took off 6 bases at V and 2 bases at J, with 17 bases between the two ends. CDR3 region: CASRLEQGFTYEQYF. The CDR3 DNA sequence: TGTGCCAGCAGGTTGGAACAGGGATTCACCTACGAGCAGTACTTC.

There are a few counts of this clonotype. The J gene is TRBJ1-2, the V gene TRBV13; TRBD1 might be the D (6 bases). The germline V gene has CDR1 PRHDT and CDR2 FYEKMQ (reference sequence). This CDR3 is built from 16 residues. Trimming cost V 7 bases and J 5 bases, with 23 bases left between them. The CDR3 is CASTPASTGVLYGYTF. In DNA form, the CDR3 reads TGTGCCAGCACCCCCGCTTCGACAGGCGTGCTTTATGGCTACACCTTC.

Notes on this clonotype: Given a much more abundant clone one base away, this may be a read error. No conserved phenylalanine or tryptophan is present at the end of the CDR3, so a read error is the likely explanation. This chain links TRBV12-3 or TRBV12-4 with TRBJ2-7; 7 positions match TRBD2. The V gene end was trimmed by 1 base and the J gene end by 6 bases; junction bases not matched to a gene: 6. The CDR3 has 14 residues. CDR3 protein: CASSLGRREIEQYS. CDR3 in DNA: TGTGCCAGCAGTTTAGGGAGGCGGGAGATCGAGCAGTACTCC.

This clonotype was seen only a few times. V gene TRBV5-1 combines with J gene TRBJ2-2; the D is unclear. The germline V and J ends were trimmed by 8 bases and 8 bases, with 19 bases remaining between them. CDR3 length: 14 amino acids. The V gene's germline CDR1 is SGHRS and CDR2 YFSETQ. In DNA form, the CDR3 reads TGCGCCAGTGGTACCGGTCTTACCCGGGGGGAGCTGTTTTTT. Translation: CASGTGLTRGELFF.

This clonotype was counted many times. The CDR3 bases are TGCGCCAGCGGGTCCGGGAGAGTAGATACGCAGTATTTT. This sequence encodes CASGSGRVDTQYF. The rearrangement joins TRBV5-1 to TRBJ2-3; D is perhaps TRBD2 (6 bases). The CDR3 is 13 residues long. Looked up from germline, CDR1 is SGHRS and CDR2 is YFSETQ. The V end was cut by 7 bases, the J end by 5 bases, with 14 bases between. The complete variable domain, with remaining parts taken from reference TRBV5-1 and TRBJ2-3, reads KAGVTQTPRYLIKTRGQQVTLSCSPISGHRSVSWYQQTPGQGLQFLFEYFSETQRNKGNFPGRFSGRQFSNSRSEMNVSTLELGDSALYLCASGSGRVDTQYFGPGTRLTVL.

This chain links TRBV19 with TRBJ2-3; 9 bases are a match to TRBD1. This CDR3 region has 14 residues. Losses at the gene ends were 6 bases for V and 7 bases for J; bases not matched to a gene: 8. The germline V gene has CDR1 LNHDA and CDR2 SQIVND (reference sequence). CDR3 in amino acids: CASSVGTGSHTQYF. CDR3 coding DNA: TGTGCCAGTAGCGTCGGGACAGGGTCTCATACGCAGTATTTT.

This clonotype appeared many times. The chain couples TRBV30 to TRBJ2-1; D is unresolved. This CDR3 is built from 13 residues. The germline V gene encodes CDR1 GTSNPN and CDR2 SVGIG (reference sequence). Trimming shortened V by 5 bases and J by 6 bases, and 14 bases separated the two germline ends. The CDR3 is CAWGAGVTNEQFF. For the CDR3, the DNA is TGTGCCTGGGGAGCCGGAGTAACCAATGAGCAGTTCTTC.

V and J are TRBV6-1 and TRBJ1-6; TRBD1 matches at 7 bases. Unmatched junction bases numbered 4, after V lost 10 bases and J lost 4 bases. The CDR3 runs 13 residues. Germline CDR1 reads MNHNS; CDR2 reads SASEGT. CDR3 in DNA: TGTGCCACGCAGGGGGTGTATAATTCACCCCTCCACTTT. Translation gives CATQGVYNSPLHF.

Only one count was recorded for this clonotype. Possible read error: a much larger clone is one base away. The V and J genes are TRBV12-3 or TRBV12-4 and TRBJ1-5, with D unresolved. The CDR3 spans 14 residues. CDR3 sequence (DNA): TGTGCCAGCAGTCTCTCCGGGAGCAATGAGCCCCAGCATTTT. Residues: CASSLSGSNEPQHF.

J is TRBJ1-2 and V is TRBV3-1; 7 nucleotides line up with TRBD1. V gave up 1 base and J gave up 4 bases; unmatched junction bases: 6. Germline V lookup: CDR1 LGHDT, CDR2 YNNKEL (reference sequence). The CDR3 loop spans 15 amino acids. This CDR3 reads CASSQGPDRAYGYTF. DNA of the CDR3: TGTGCCAGCAGCCAAGGGCCCGACAGGGCCTATGGCTACACCTTC.

The rearrangement links TRBV20-1 to TRBJ1-1, with D uncertain. Germline lookup yields CDR1 DFQATT and CDR2 SNEGSKA (reference sequence). The CDR3 is 15 amino acids. Between the trimmed V and J ends, which lost 6 bases and 4 bases, there was a span of 21 bases. The CDR3 reads CSADPGAGLGTEAFF. The CDR3 region has the DNA TGCAGTGCCGATCCCGGCGCAGGCCTGGGCACTGAAGCTTTCTTT.

V is TRBV30 and J is TRBJ2-1; D perhaps matches TRBD1 (6 bases). The CDR3 contains 11 residues. Germline CDR1 GTSNPN, CDR2 SVGIG (reference sequence). V was shortened by 7 bases and J by 4 bases, with 8 bases between the two germline ends. The chain's CDR3 is CALTGYNEQFF. CDR3 in DNA: TGTGCCTTGACAGGATACAATGAGCAGTTCTTC.

This clonotype has a count of ten or more. The V call is TRBV12-3 or TRBV12-4, the J call TRBJ1-4; 8 bases align to TRBD1. The CDR3 length is 15 residues. V trimming: 6 bases; J trimming: 8 bases; junction bases outside the gene matches: 11. For the CDR3, the DNA is TGTGCCAGCAGAAAATCACAGGGGGGTGACGAAAAACTGTTTTTT. It codes for CASRKSQGGDEKLFF.

This clonotype was seen only a few times. The chain couples TRBV5-5 to TRBJ2-1; no definite D call. The CDR3 runs to 15 residues. Trimming took off 0 bases at V and 4 bases at J, with 11 bases between the two ends. Germline CDR1 reads SGHKS; CDR2 reads YYEKEE (reference sequence). The CDR3 DNA reads TGTGCCAGCAGCTTGGCCGTAGGCAGATACAATGAGCAGTTCTTC. Protein sequence: CASSLAVGRYNEQFF.

This clonotype has a count of ten or more. V and J are TRBV18 and TRBJ2-1; D unresolved. V was clipped by 4 bases and J by 0 bases, with 16 bases between them. The germline V gene encodes CDR1 KGHSH and CDR2 LQKENI. This CDR3 is 17 amino acids long. The CDR3 DNA sequence: TGTGCCAGCTCACTTTCCCCCCGGATCGTCTCCTACAATGAGCAGTTCTTC. Translated, it gives CASSLSPRIVSYNEQFF.